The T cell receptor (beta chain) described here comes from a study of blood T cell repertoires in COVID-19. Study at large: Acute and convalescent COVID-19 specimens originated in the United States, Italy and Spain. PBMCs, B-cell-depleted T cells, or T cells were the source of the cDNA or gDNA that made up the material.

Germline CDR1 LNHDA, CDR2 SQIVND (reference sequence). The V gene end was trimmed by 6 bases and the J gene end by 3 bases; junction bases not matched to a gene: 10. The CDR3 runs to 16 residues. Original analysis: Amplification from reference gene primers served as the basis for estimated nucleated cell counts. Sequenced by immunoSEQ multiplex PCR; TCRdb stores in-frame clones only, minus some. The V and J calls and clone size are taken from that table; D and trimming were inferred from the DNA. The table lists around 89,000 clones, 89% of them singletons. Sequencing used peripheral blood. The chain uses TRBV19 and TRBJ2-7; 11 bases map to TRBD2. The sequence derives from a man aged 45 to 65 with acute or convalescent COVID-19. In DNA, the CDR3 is TGTGCCAGTAGCCTACTAGCGGGGGCCGCCCGCTACGAGCAGTACTTC. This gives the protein CASSLLAGAARYEQYF. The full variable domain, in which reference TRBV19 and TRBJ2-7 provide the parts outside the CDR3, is DGGITQSPKYLFRKEGQNVTLSCEQNLNHDAMYWYRQDPGQGLRLIYYSQIVNDFQKGDIAEGYSVSREKKESFPLTVTSAQKNPTAFYLCASSLLAGAARYEQYFGPGTRLTVT.